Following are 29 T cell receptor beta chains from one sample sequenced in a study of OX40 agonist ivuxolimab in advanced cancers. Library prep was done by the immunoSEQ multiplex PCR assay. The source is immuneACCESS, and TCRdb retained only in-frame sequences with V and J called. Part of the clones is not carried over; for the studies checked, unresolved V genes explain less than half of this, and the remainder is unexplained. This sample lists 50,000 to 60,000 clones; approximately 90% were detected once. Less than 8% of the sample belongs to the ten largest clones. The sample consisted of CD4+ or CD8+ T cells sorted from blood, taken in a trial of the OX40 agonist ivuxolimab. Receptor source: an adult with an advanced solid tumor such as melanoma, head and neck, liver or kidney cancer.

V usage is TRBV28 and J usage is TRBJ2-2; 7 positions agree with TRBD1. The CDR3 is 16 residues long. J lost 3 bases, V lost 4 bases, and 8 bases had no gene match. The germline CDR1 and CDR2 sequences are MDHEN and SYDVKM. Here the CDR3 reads CASSSDQGVDTGELFF. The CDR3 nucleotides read TGTGCCAGCAGTTCCGATCAGGGGGTGGACACCGGGGAGCTGTTTTTT.

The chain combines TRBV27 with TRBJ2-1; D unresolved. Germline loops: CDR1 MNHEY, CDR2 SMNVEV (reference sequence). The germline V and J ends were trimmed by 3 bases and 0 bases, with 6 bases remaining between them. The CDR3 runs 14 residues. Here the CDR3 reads CASSFISSYNEQFF. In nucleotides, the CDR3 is TGTGCCAGCAGTTTTATAAGCTCCTACAATGAGCAGTTCTTC.

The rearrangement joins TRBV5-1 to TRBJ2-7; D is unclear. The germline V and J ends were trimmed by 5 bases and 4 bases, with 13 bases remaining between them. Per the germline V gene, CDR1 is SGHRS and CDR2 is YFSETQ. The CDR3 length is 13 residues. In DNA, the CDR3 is TGCGCCAGCAGTCTCGGTTCTGGTTACGAGCAGTACTTC. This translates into CASSLGSGYEQYF.

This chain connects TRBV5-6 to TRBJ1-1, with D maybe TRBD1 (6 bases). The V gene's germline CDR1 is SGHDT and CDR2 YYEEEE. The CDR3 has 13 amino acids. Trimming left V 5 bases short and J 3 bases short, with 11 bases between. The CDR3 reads CASRPGAYTEAFF. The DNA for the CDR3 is TGTGCCAGCAGGCCAGGGGCATACACTGAAGCTTTCTTT.

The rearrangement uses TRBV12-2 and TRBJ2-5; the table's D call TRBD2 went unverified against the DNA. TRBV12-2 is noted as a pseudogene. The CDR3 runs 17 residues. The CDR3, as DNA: TGTGCAAGTCGCTTAGAGATGGGGGGGCCCGGACAAGAGACCCAGTACTTC. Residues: CASRLEMGGPGQETQYF.

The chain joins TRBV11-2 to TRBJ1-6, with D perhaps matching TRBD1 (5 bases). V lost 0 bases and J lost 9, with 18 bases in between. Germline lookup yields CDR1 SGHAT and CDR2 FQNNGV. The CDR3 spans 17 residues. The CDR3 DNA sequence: TGTGCCAGCAGCTTAGATTCATTCGGGACTAGGAGTTCACCCCTCCACTTT. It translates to CASSLDSFGTRSSPLHF. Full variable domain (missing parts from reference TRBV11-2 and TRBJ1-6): EAGVAQSPRYKIIEKRQSVAFWCNPISGHATLYWYQQILGQGPKLLIQFQNNGVVDDSQLPKDRFSAERLKGVDSTLKIQPAKLEDSAVYLCASSLDSFGTRSSPLHFGNGTRLTVT.

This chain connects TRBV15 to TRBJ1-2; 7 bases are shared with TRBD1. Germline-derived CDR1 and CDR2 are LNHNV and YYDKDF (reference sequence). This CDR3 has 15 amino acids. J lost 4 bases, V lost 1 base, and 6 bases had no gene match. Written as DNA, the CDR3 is TGTGCCACCAGCAGAGGACAGGGCGGTATCTATGGCTACACCTTC. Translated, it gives CATSRGQGGIYGYTF.

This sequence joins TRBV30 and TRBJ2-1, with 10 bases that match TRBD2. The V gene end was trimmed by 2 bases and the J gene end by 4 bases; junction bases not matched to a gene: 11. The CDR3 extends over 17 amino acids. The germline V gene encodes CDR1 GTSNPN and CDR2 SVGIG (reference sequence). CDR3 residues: CAWSLPVASGSYNEQFF. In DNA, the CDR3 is TGTGCCTGGAGTCTCCCGGTGGCTAGCGGGAGTTACAATGAGCAGTTCTTC.

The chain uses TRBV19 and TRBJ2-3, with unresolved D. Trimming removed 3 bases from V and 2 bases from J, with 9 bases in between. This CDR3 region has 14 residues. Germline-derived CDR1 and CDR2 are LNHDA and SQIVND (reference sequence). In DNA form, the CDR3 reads TGTGCCAGTAGTATCGGCCCAATCACAGATACGCAGTATTTT. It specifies CASSIGPITDTQYF.

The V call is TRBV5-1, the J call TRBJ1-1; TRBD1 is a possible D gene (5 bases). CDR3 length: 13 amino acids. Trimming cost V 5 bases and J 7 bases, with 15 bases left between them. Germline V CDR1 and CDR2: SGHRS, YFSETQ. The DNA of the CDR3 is TGCGCCAGCAGGGAACTAACAGGTCTTGAAGCTTTCTTT. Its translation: CASRELTGLEAFF.

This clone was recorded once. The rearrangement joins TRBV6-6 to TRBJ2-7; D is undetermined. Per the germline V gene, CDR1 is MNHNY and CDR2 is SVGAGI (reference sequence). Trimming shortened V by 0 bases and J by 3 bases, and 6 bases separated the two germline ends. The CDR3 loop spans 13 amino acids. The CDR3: CASSYSDRYEQYF. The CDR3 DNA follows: TGTGCCAGCAGTTACTCTGACCGCTACGAGCAGTACTTC.

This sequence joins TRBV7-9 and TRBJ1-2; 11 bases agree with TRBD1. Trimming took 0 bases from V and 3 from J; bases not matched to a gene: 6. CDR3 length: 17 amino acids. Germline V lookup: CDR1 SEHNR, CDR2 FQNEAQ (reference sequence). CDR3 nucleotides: TGTGCCAGCAGCTTAGCGCCGGGACAGGGGGTTGACTATGGCTACACCTTC. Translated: CASSLAPGQGVDYGYTF.

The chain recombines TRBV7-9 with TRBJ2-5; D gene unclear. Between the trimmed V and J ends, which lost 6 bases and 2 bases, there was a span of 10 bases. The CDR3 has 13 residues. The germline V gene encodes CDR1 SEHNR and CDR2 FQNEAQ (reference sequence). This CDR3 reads CASSFEGQETQYF. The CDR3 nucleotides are TGTGCCAGCAGTTTTGAAGGGCAAGAGACCCAGTACTTC.

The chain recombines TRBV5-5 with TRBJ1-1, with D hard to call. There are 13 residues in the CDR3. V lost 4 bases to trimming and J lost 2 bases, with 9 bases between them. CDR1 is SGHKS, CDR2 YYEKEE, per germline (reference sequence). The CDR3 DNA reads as TGTGCCAGCAGCGAAGGCCCTAACACTGAAGCTTTCTTT. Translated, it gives CASSEGPNTEAFF.

In DNA form, the CDR3 reads TGTGCCAGTAGAGAGCCAGGGGAAGCTGAAGCTTTCTTT. Translated: CASREPGEAEAFF. This rearrangement joins TRBV19 to TRBJ1-1; tentatively, D is TRBD1 (6 bases). Germline V gene data show CDR1 as LNHDA and CDR2 as SQIVND (reference sequence). The V and J ends lost 6 bases and 6 bases respectively, with 14 bases between them. The length of the CDR3 is 13 residues.

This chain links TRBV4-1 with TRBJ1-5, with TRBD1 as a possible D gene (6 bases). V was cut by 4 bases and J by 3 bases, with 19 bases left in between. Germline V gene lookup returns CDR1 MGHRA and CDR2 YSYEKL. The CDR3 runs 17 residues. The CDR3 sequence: CASSPEYGTLANQPQHF. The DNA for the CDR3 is TGCGCCAGCAGCCCGGAGTACGGGACACTAGCCAATCAGCCCCAGCATTTT.

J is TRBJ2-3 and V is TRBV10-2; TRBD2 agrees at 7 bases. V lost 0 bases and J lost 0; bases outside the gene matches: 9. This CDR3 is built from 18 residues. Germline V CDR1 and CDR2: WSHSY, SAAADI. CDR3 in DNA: TGCGCCAGCAGTGAGTCGTCGTCGGGAGGCCTAAGCACAGATACGCAGTATTTT. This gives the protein CASSESSSGGLSTDTQYF.

CDR3 residues: CASRSQGVSTGELFF. The CDR3, as DNA: TGTGCCAGCAGGTCTCAGGGTGTGAGCACCGGGGAGCTGTTTTTT. The chain employs TRBV27 and TRBJ2-2; maybe TRBD1 (5 bases). The germline V gene encodes CDR1 MNHEY and CDR2 SMNVEV (reference sequence). This CDR3 comprises 15 residues. Trimming cost V 6 bases and J 4 bases, with 15 bases left between them.

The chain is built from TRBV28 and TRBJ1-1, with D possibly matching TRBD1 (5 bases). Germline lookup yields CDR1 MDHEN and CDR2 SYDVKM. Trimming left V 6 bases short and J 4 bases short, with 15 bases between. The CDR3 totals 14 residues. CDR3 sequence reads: CASSLSRGRTEAFF. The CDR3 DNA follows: TGTGCCAGCAGCCTATCCCGGGGCCGCACTGAAGCTTTCTTT.

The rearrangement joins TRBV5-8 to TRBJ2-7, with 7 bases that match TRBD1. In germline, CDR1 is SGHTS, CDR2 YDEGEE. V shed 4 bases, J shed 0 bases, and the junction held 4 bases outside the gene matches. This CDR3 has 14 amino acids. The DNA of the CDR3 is TGTGCCAGCAGCGCAGGGGACAGCTCCTACGAGCAGTACTTC. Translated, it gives CASSAGDSSYEQYF.

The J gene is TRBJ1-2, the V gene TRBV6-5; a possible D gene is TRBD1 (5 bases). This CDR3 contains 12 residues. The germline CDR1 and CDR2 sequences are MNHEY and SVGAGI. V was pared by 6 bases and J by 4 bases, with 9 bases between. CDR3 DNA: TGTGCCAGCAGCACAGGACCCTATGGCTACACCTTC. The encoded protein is CASSTGPYGYTF.

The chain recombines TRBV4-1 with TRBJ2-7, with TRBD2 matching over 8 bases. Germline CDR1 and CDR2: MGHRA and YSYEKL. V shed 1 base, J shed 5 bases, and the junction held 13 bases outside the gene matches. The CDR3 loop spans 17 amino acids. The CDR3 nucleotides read TGCGCCAGCAGCCAAGTAGCGGGGATTACCACCTACGACGAGCAGTACTTC. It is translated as CASSQVAGITTYDEQYF.

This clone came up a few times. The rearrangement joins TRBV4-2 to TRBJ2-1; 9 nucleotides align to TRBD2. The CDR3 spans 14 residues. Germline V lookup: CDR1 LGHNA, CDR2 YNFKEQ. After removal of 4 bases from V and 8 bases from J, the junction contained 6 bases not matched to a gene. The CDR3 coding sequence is TGTGCCAGCAGCCCTAGCGGGGAAGCCGATGAGCAGTTCTTC. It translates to CASSPSGEADEQFF.

CDR3 sequence (DNA): TGTGCCAGCAGCTTACAGCGGGGGTACTACAATGAGCAGTTCTTC. Translated, it gives CASSLQRGYYNEQFF. V and J are TRBV7-6 and TRBJ2-1; 8 nucleotides align to TRBD2. The V gene end was trimmed by 2 bases and the J gene end by 3 bases; junction bases not matched to a gene: 3. Germline V gene sequence: CDR1 SGHVS, CDR2 FNYEAQ. The CDR3 totals 15 residues.

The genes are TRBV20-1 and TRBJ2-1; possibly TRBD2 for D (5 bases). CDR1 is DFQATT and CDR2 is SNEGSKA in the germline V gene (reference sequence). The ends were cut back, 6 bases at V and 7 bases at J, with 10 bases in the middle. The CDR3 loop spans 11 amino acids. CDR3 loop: CSADQRNEQFF. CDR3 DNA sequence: TGCAGTGCCGACCAGCGGAATGAGCAGTTCTTC.

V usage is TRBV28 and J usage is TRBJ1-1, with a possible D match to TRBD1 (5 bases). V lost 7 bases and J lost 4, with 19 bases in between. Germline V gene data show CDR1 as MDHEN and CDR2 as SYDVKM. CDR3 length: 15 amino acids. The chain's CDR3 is CASNNLGLRVTEAFF. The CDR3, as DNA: TGTGCCAGCAATAACCTGGGGCTTAGAGTCACTGAAGCTTTCTTT.

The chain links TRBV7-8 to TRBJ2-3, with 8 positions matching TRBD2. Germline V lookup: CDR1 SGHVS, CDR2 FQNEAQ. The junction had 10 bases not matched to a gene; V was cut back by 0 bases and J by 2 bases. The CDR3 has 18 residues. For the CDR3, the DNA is TGTGCCAGCAGCTTAGCCTTCTTGAGGCGGGAGGACACAGATACGCAGTATTTT. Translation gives CASSLAFLRREDTDTQYF.

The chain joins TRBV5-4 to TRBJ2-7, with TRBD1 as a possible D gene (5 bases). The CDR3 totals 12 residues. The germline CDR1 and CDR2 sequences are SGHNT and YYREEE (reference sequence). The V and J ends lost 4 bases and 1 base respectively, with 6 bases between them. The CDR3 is CASSGASYEQYF. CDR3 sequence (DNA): TGTGCCAGCAGCGGGGCTTCCTACGAGCAGTACTTC.

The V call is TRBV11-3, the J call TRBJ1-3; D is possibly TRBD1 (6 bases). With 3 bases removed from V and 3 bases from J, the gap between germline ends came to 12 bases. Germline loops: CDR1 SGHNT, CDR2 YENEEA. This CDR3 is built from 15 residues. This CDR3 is CASSFTGRGGNTIYF. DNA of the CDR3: TGTGCCAGCAGCTTTACAGGGAGAGGTGGAAACACCATATATTTT.